Listed below are T cell receptor beta chains from one sample, sequenced in a study of OX40 agonist ivuxolimab in advanced cancers. The data were produced by immunoSEQ multiplex PCR, yet TCRdb's version contains in-frame clones alone and is incomplete. The repertoire holds fewer than 25,000 clones, with around 70% as singletons. Sequencing was performed on CD4+ or CD8+ T cells sorted from blood, taken in a trial of the OX40 agonist ivuxolimab. The source is an adult with an advanced solid tumor such as melanoma, head and neck, liver or kidney cancer. Each CDR3 is given with its conserved first and last residue. A D gene is named only where the DNA matches it firmly. Clone size is shown for a subset of rows, as once, few, many or a class of expanded clone.

d_gene: .; v_gene: TRBV4-3; j_gene: TRBJ2-3; abundance: .; CDR3nt: TGCGCCAGCAGCCAAGGGCTAAGGACAGATACGCAGTATTTT; CDR3aa: CASSQGLRTDTQYF
d_gene: TRBD2; v_gene: TRBV7-9; j_gene: TRBJ2-3; abundance: .; CDR3nt: TGTGCCAGCAGCCCGCGGACTAGCGGGGCCAGCACAGATACGCAGTATTTT; CDR3aa: CASSPRTSGASTDTQYF
d_gene: .; v_gene: TRBV6-6; j_gene: TRBJ1-4; abundance: few; CDR3nt: TGTGCCAGCAGTTACACCGGGACTGTGGAAAAACTGTTTTTT; CDR3aa: CASSYTGTVEKLFF
d_gene: .; v_gene: TRBV28; j_gene: TRBJ1-6; abundance: .; CDR3nt: TGTGCCAGCAGTTTATGGGGGACCAACAGCTCACCCCTCCACTTT; CDR3aa: CASSLWGTNSSPLHF
d_gene: TRBD1; v_gene: TRBV19; j_gene: TRBJ1-2; abundance: .; CDR3nt: TGTGCCAGTAGTATTGGGGGAACAGGGGGCCATGGCTACACCTTC; CDR3aa: CASSIGGTGGHGYTF
d_gene: TRBD2; v_gene: TRBV19; j_gene: TRBJ2-3; abundance: .; CDR3nt: TGTGCCAGTAGTTTCGGGACTAGCGGGGAAACGCAGTATTTT; CDR3aa: CASSFGTSGETQYF
d_gene: .; v_gene: TRBV9; j_gene: TRBJ2-7; abundance: .; CDR3nt: TGTGCCAGCAGCGTAGCTGACTTCTCCTACGAGCAGTACTTC; CDR3aa: CASSVADFSYEQYF
d_gene: .; v_gene: TRBV6-1; j_gene: TRBJ2-1; abundance: .; CDR3nt: TGTGCCAGCAGGGAGTACAATGAGCAGTTCTTC; CDR3aa: CASREYNEQFF
d_gene: TRBD2; v_gene: TRBV9; j_gene: TRBJ2-1; abundance: .; CDR3nt: TGTGCCAGCAGCGTCACTAGCGGGGCCGTCTATGAGCAGTTCTTC; CDR3aa: CASSVTSGAVYEQFF
d_gene: .; v_gene: TRBV9; j_gene: TRBJ2-3; abundance: .; CDR3nt: TGTGCCAGCAGCCTCGGGGCTAGCACAGATACGCAGTATTTT; CDR3aa: CASSLGASTDTQYF
d_gene: TRBD2; v_gene: TRBV4-3; j_gene: TRBJ2-5; abundance: .; CDR3nt: TGCGCCAGCAGCCATGGGACTAGCGGGGGCGAGACCCAGTACTTC; CDR3aa: CASSHGTSGGETQYF
d_gene: .; v_gene: TRBV9; j_gene: TRBJ1-4; abundance: .; CDR3nt: TGTGCCAGCAGCGTAGGACAGATTGCAACTAATGAAAAACTGTTTTTT; CDR3aa: CASSVGQIATNEKLFF
d_gene: TRBD1; v_gene: TRBV6-4; j_gene: TRBJ2-5; abundance: once; CDR3nt: TGTGCCAGCAGTGAAGGGACAGGGAAGGGAGAGACCCAGTACTTC; CDR3aa: CASSEGTGKGETQYF
d_gene: .; v_gene: TRBV6-5; j_gene: TRBJ2-7; abundance: once; CDR3nt: TGTGCCAGCAGTTACGGCAGGGAGCAGTACTTC; CDR3aa: CASSYGREQYF
d_gene: .; v_gene: TRBV27; j_gene: TRBJ1-2; abundance: many; CDR3nt: TGTGCCAGCAGTTTATCCGGCAGTCAGACTTATGGCTACACCTTC; CDR3aa: CASSLSGSQTYGYTF
d_gene: .; v_gene: TRBV7-6; j_gene: TRBJ2-5; abundance: .; CDR3nt: TGTGCCAGCAGCTCCGAGCCGGGGCCTCAAGAGACCCAGTACTTC; CDR3aa: CASSSEPGPQETQYF
d_gene: .; v_gene: TRBV4-3; j_gene: TRBJ1-4; abundance: .; CDR3nt: TGCGCCAGCAGCTGGGGATCTAATGAAAAACTGTTTTTT; CDR3aa: CASSWGSNEKLFF
d_gene: TRBD2; v_gene: TRBV27; j_gene: TRBJ2-1; abundance: .; CDR3nt: TGTGCCACCTCGGCTAGCGGGGTCTACAATGAGCAGTTCTTC; CDR3aa: CATSASGVYNEQFF
d_gene: TRBD2; v_gene: TRBV27; j_gene: TRBJ2-1; abundance: .; CDR3nt: TGTGCCAGCGGAGCGGGAGGGCCCTACAATGAGCAGTTCTTC; CDR3aa: CASGAGGPYNEQFF
d_gene: .; v_gene: TRBV5-6; j_gene: TRBJ1-1; abundance: few; CDR3nt: TGTGCCAGCAGCTTGGGAAGCAGTCGGACTGAAGCTTTCTTT; CDR3aa: CASSLGSSRTEAFF
d_gene: .; v_gene: TRBV4-3; j_gene: TRBJ1-2; abundance: .; CDR3nt: TGCGCCAGCAGCCCCGGGACAACAGCTAACTATGGCTACACCTTC; CDR3aa: CASSPGTTANYGYTF
d_gene: TRBD1; v_gene: TRBV6-6; j_gene: TRBJ2-7; abundance: .; CDR3nt: TGTGCCAGCCAAGGAGGGGGACAGGGGGCCTACGAGCAGTACTTC; CDR3aa: CASQGGGQGAYEQYF
d_gene: TRBD2; v_gene: TRBV2; j_gene: TRBJ2-7; abundance: .; CDR3nt: TGTGCCAGCAGCACGGGAGGGTCCTACGAGCAGTACTTC; CDR3aa: CASSTGGSYEQYF
d_gene: TRBD1; v_gene: TRBV6-5; j_gene: TRBJ1-1; abundance: .; CDR3nt: TGTGCCAGCAGTTACTCGATAACAGGGGGGGACACTGAAGCTTTCTTT; CDR3aa: CASSYSITGGDTEAFF
d_gene: .; v_gene: TRBV2; j_gene: TRBJ1-5; abundance: .; CDR3nt: TGTGCCAGCAGTGAGCAGGGGTCGTGGCATATTCAGCCCCAGCATTTT; CDR3aa: CASSEQGSWHIQPQHF
d_gene: TRBD2; v_gene: TRBV30; j_gene: TRBJ2-1; abundance: .; CDR3nt: TGTACCTGGAGTGGGACTAGGGGGGATGAGCAGTTCTTC; CDR3aa: CTWSGTRGDEQFF
d_gene: .; v_gene: TRBV28; j_gene: TRBJ1-5; abundance: few; CDR3nt: TGTGCCAGCAGGGGAACCGGGAGCAATCAGCCCCAGCATTTT; CDR3aa: CASRGTGSNQPQHF
d_gene: .; v_gene: TRBV5-8; j_gene: TRBJ2-7; abundance: few; CDR3nt: TGTGCCAGCAGCTTCACTAACTACGAGCAGTACTTC; CDR3aa: CASSFTNYEQYF
d_gene: .; v_gene: TRBV27; j_gene: TRBJ2-2; abundance: .; CDR3nt: TGTGCCAGCAGTTTTTCAGCGGCAGGGACCGGGGAGCTGTTTTTT; CDR3aa: CASSFSAAGTGELFF
d_gene: .; v_gene: TRBV7-9; j_gene: TRBJ1-2; abundance: .; CDR3nt: TGTGCCAGCAGCCCTTTGTTCCAGGGCCATGGCTACACCTTC; CDR3aa: CASSPLFQGHGYTF
d_gene: .; v_gene: TRBV19; j_gene: TRBJ2-7; abundance: few; CDR3nt: TGTGCCAGTAGTCCGAATGGGGGCTACGAGCAGTACTTC; CDR3aa: CASSPNGGYEQYF